The 19 T cell receptor beta chains below come from one sample, sequenced in a study of human T cells and chemical hapten exposure. TCRdb ran MiXCR on the RACE reads and lists one entry per CDR3 protein. The sample yields tens of thousands of distinct CDR3 sequences, roughly 11% seen once. Time point of the sample: patch test 2, 6 weeks after DPC sensitization. Stated treatment: therapeutic diphenylcyclopropenone sensitization with weekly scalp DPC. This specimen consisted of whole blood, obtained in connection with sensitization to the hapten diphenylcyclopropenone (DPC). Receptors originate from a man between 40 and 49 years old with alopecia areata. Some clones in this sample may be carry-over from other donors' samples.

This clonotype was seen only a few times. This sequence joins TRBV7-3 and TRBJ2-3, with a weak D call TRBD1 (5 bases). V was shortened by 1 base and J by 1 base, with 9 bases between the two germline ends. The CDR3 totals 15 residues. CDR1 and CDR2 (germline): SGHTA, FQGTGA. The CDR3 DNA sequence: TGTGCCAGCAGCTTAAATGGACAAGGCACAGATACGCAGTATTTT. Translation gives CASSLNGQGTDTQYF.

The gene calls are TRBV27 and TRBJ1-1; no clear D gene. The germline gives CDR1 MNHEY, CDR2 SMNVEV (reference sequence). The ends were cut back, 3 bases at V and 2 bases at J, with 7 bases in the middle. The CDR3 length is 13 residues. DNA of the CDR3: TGTGCCAGCAGTTTTCCCCCAAACACTGAAGCTTTCTTT. Translation: CASSFPPNTEAFF.

The chain links TRBV20-1 to TRBJ1-5; D not resolved. The V and J ends lost 3 bases and 0 bases respectively, with 15 bases between them. Germline CDR1 reads DFQATT; CDR2 reads SNEGSKA (reference sequence). This CDR3 is 16 amino acids long. For the CDR3, the DNA is TGCAGTGCTAGGCCAATGCGGACGTATAGCAATCAGCCCCAGCATTTT. It codes for CSARPMRTYSNQPQHF.

The chain employs TRBV5-4 and TRBJ2-7; D possibly matches TRBD1 or TRBD2 (5 bases each). The V gene lost 4 bases and the J gene lost 3 bases, with 20 bases spanning the gap. This CDR3 has 16 residues. From germline, CDR1 is SGHNT and CDR2 YYREEE (reference sequence). CDR3 nucleotide sequence: TGTGCCAGCAGCCGAACCACGGGGCTTTCAATCTACGAGCAGTACTTC. Protein: CASSRTTGLSIYEQYF. The full variable domain, its missing parts supplied by reference TRBV5-4 and TRBJ2-7, is ETGVTQSPTHLIKTRGQQVTLRCSSQSGHNTVSWYQQALGQGPQFIFQYYREEENGRGNFPPRFSGLQFPNYSSELNVNALELDDSALYLCASSRTTGLSIYEQYFGPGTRLTVT.

This clonotype was counted ten times or more. This sequence joins TRBV7-3 and TRBJ2-3; tentative D call: TRBD1 (6 bases). Germline assignment: CDR1 SGHTA and CDR2 FQGTGA. V lost 5 bases and J lost 3, with 12 bases in between. The CDR3 loop spans 14 amino acids. The CDR3: CASSPDQGTDTQYF. CDR3 nucleotide sequence: TGTGCCAGCAGCCCCGACCAGGGGACAGATACGCAGTATTTT.

This clonotype was seen at least ten times. The J gene is TRBJ1-1, the V gene TRBV28; TRBD1 aligns across 9 bases. This CDR3 region has 14 residues. J lost 4 bases, V lost 5 bases, and 5 bases had no gene match. The germline gives CDR1 MDHEN, CDR2 SYDVKM. CDR3 in DNA: TGTGCCAGCAGTCCTTTACAGGGGGCCACTGAAGCTTTCTTT. It encodes CASSPLQGATEAFF.

This clonotype was recorded many times. CDR3 in amino acids: CASSLTGDTEAFF. The CDR3 DNA reads as TGTGCCAGCAGCCTTACAGGGGACACTGAAGCTTTCTTT. The J gene is TRBJ1-1, the V gene TRBV4-2; 7 nucleotides agree with TRBD1. With 4 bases clipped from V and 3 bases from J, the junction kept 2 bases outside the gene matches. Germline CDR1 and CDR2: LGHNA and YNFKEQ. The CDR3 has 13 residues.

The chain links TRBV6-6 to TRBJ2-4; D is uncertain. The V gene lost 5 bases and the J gene lost 13 bases, with 12 bases spanning the gap. This CDR3 has 11 amino acids. Germline V gene data show CDR1 as MNHNY and CDR2 as SVGAGI (reference sequence). CDR3 sequence: CASSPSGPQYF. The CDR3 DNA is TGTGCCAGCAGTCCGTCCGGGCCCCAGTACTTC.

This chain uses TRBV7-8 with TRBJ1-5; D perhaps matches TRBD1 (6 bases). Germline values: CDR1 SGHVS, CDR2 FQNEAQ. This CDR3 has 17 residues. Trimming cost V 5 bases and J 0 bases, with 17 bases left between them. The CDR3 DNA is TGTGCCAGCAGCGCGGCCGGGACAAGCAATAGCAATCAGCCCCAGCATTTT. This gives the protein CASSAAGTSNSNQPQHF. The full variable domain, rest sourced from reference TRBV7-8 and TRBJ1-5, is GAGVSQSPRYKVAKRGQDVALRCDPISGHVSLFWYQQALGQGPEFLTYFQNEAQLDKSGLPSDRFFAERPEGSVSTLKIQRTQQEDSAVYLCASSAAGTSNSNQPQHFGDGTRLSIL.

This clonotype has just a few counts. The chain couples TRBV2 to TRBJ2-7; the D is unclear. Germline V lookup: CDR1 SNHLY, CDR2 FYNNEI. V was shortened by 2 bases and J by 3 bases, with 20 bases between the two germline ends. The CDR3 covers 17 residues. CDR3 loop: CASSEWATPGTYYEQYV. CDR3 coding DNA: TGTGCCAGCAGTGAATGGGCCACCCCCGGTACCTACTACGAGCAGTACGTC.

This clonotype was detected only a few times. The V call is TRBV6-1, the J call TRBJ2-7; 10 bases fit TRBD1. Germline assignment: CDR1 MNHNS and CDR2 SASEGT. The V gene end was trimmed by 3 bases and the J gene end by 2 bases; junction bases not matched to a gene: 1. This CDR3 region has 14 residues. CDR3 in DNA: TGTGCCAGCAGTGATGGGACAGGGGCCTACGAGCAGTACGTC. It yields the protein CASSDGTGAYEQYV.

This clonotype was detected a few times. The chain couples TRBV30 to TRBJ2-7; 9 bases are a match to TRBD1. CDR1 GTSNPN and CDR2 SVGIG come from the germline V gene (reference sequence). Trimming removed 5 bases from V and 4 bases from J; junction bases left unmatched: 6. CDR3 length equals 13 residues. The CDR3 region is CAWLGDRVYEQYF. For the CDR3, the DNA is TGTGCCTGGCTGGGGGACAGGGTTTACGAGCAGTACTTC.

V is TRBV6-1 and J is TRBJ2-7; 12 nucleotides agree with TRBD2. CDR3 size: 15 residues. V trimming: 2 bases; J trimming: 7 bases; junction bases outside the gene matches: 6. The germline V gene has CDR1 MNHNS and CDR2 SASEGT. The CDR3 here is CASSELTSGRAEQYF. For the CDR3, the DNA is TGTGCCAGCAGTGAATTGACTAGCGGGAGAGCAGAGCAGTACTTC.

Ten or more counts support this clonotype. The chain carries TRBV20-1 and TRBJ1-6, with D unresolved. Trimming took off 3 bases at V and 9 bases at J, with 12 bases between the two ends. From germline, CDR1 is DFQATT and CDR2 SNEGSKA (reference sequence). CDR3 length: 13 amino acids. The CDR3 region has the DNA TGCAGTGCTAGCCTAGGTGCAGGTTCACCCCTCCACTTT. Protein product: CSASLGAGSPLHF.

This clonotype was detected only a few times. Written as DNA, the CDR3 is TGTGCCAGCAGTGGCGGACAGGGGCACAATCAGCCCCAGCATTTT. Protein sequence: CASSGGQGHNQPQHF. This rearrangement joins TRBV6-1 to TRBJ1-5; 9 bases align to TRBD1. Per the germline V gene, CDR1 is MNHNS and CDR2 is SASEGT. The V gene end was trimmed by 4 bases and the J gene end by 3 bases; junction bases not matched to a gene: 4. This CDR3 spans 15 amino acids.

V gene TRBV20-1 combines with J gene TRBJ1-1; 7 bases are a match to TRBD1. The V segment lost 1 base and the J segment 3 bases; nucleotides outside the gene matches: 8. CDR1 DFQATT and CDR2 SNEGSKA come from the germline V gene (reference sequence). The CDR3 is 15 residues long. CDR3 residues: CSARGLQGQYTEAFF. The CDR3 DNA follows: TGCAGTGCTAGAGGCTTACAGGGACAGTACACTGAAGCTTTCTTT.

This clonotype was seen a few times. V gene TRBV6-2 or TRBV6-3 combines with J gene TRBJ1-5; no clear D. This CDR3 is 12 amino acids long. The V gene lost 6 bases and the J gene lost 6 bases, with 9 bases spanning the gap. CDR1 MNHEY and CDR2 SVGEGT come from the germline V gene. The CDR3 coding sequence is TGTGCCAGCAGCCGTTCGGGTCAGCCCCAGCATTTT. Translation: CASSRSGQPQHF.

The table lists this clonotype with a few counts. The rearrangement uses TRBV7-2 and TRBJ1-1, with a weak D call TRBD1 (5 bases). Germline V gene data show CDR1 as SGHTA and CDR2 as FQGNSA. Between the trimmed V and J ends, which lost 6 bases and 3 bases, there was a span of 14 bases. The CDR3 length is 14 residues. The DNA for the CDR3 is TGTGCCAGCAGATGGGGGGGTACGGACACTGAAGCTTTCTTT. Amino acids: CASRWGGTDTEAFF.

This chain connects TRBV11-2 to TRBJ2-3; D call uncertain. CDR3 length: 15 residues. V was cut by 1 base and J by 0 bases, with 8 bases left in between. CDR1 is SGHAT, CDR2 FQNNGV, per germline. CDR3 loop: CASSLAIGSTDTQYF. The CDR3 DNA reads TGTGCCAGCAGCTTAGCGATAGGTAGCACAGATACGCAGTATTTT.